The source of this TCR beta chain is a study of shared clonotypes between healthy human individuals. Naive CD8 cells lacked CD45RO and underwent positive selection for CCR7, leaving out terminally differentiated effector memory CD45RA+ cells. Profiled with immunoSEQ multiplex PCR; TCRdb holds only in-frame clones, not every one. The repertoire holds about 800,000 clones, with about 96% as singletons. The TCR sequence derives from a young man in good health. Sequenced: naive CD8+ T cells sorted from blood.

The CDR3 here is CASSEWPAGDSETQYF. CDR3 DNA sequence: TGTGCCAGCAGTGAATGGCCAGCGGGAGATAGCGAGACCCAGTACTTC. The gene calls are TRBV25-1 and TRBJ2-5; 8 bases are shared with TRBD2. Germline V lookup: CDR1 MGHDK, CDR2 SYGVNS. This CDR3 is built from 16 residues. V was pared by 1 base and J by 5 bases, with 9 bases of the junction left unmatched.